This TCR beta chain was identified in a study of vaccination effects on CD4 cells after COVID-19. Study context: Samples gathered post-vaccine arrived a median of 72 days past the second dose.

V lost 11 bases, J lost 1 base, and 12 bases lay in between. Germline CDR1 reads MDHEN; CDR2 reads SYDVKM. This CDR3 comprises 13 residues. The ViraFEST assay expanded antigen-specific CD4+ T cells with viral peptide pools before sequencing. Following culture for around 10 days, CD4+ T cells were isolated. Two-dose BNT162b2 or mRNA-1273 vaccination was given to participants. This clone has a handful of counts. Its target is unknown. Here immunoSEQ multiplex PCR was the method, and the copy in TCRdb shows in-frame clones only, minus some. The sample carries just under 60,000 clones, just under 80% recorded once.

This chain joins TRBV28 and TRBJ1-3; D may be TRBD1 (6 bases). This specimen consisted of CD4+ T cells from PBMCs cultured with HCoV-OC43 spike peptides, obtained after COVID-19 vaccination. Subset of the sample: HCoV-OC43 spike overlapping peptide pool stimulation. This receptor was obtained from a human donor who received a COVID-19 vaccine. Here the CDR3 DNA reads TGTGCCGGATACCAGGGGTCTGGAAACACCATATATTTT. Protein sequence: CAGYQGSGNTIYF.